The present entry profiles one T cell receptor beta chain with its context. The data were obtained in a study of control samples from healthy donors and cancer patients. Measured with immunoSEQ multiplex PCR; TCRdb has only the in-frame clones, and not every one. The sample gives about 140,000 clones, 80% to 90% of which show up once; 1.5% to 2% is in the top ten. CDR1 and CDR2 (germline): SGHNT, YYREEE (reference sequence). The CDR3 length is 14 residues. The germline V and J ends were trimmed by 3 bases and 1 base, with 11 bases remaining between them. The sequencing sample was made of blood. The genes are TRBV5-4 and TRBJ2-7, with D possibly being TRBD1 (5 bases). The source of this sequence is a man between 18 and 35 years old in good health. This CDR3 is CASSSAGKSYEQYF. CDR3 bases: TGTGCCAGCAGCTCCGCAGGGAAATCCTACGAGCAGTACTTC.